Presented here are 9 T cell receptor beta chains from one specimen sequenced in a study of Ad26.COV2.S vaccination and SARS-CoV-2 variants. Treatment: roughly 20 received Ad26.COV2.S at low or high dose, single or two shots; several received placebo; per-sample allocation not given. The study sampled participants on day 63 after the first vaccine or placebo injection. Using immunoSEQ multiplex PCR, the repertoire was profiled, and TCRdb retains in-frame clones only, with some absent. Of 350,000 to 500,000 clones in the sample, 90% were seen once. Sequences were derived from peripheral blood, sampled in a trial of Ad26.COV2.S vaccine versus placebo. All receptors derive from a person aged 18 to 65 who received the Ad26.COV2.S COVID-19 vaccine or a placebo.

The rearrangement joins TRBV4-3 to TRBJ2-3, with TRBD2 matching over 7 bases. From germline, CDR1 is LGHNA and CDR2 YSLEER. CDR3 size: 15 residues. The junction had 9 bases not matched to a gene; V was cut back by 6 bases and J by 3 bases. The CDR3 DNA follows: TGCGCCAGCAGTTCGGCGGGAGAAGCAACAGATACGCAGTATTTT. It translates to CASSSAGEATDTQYF.

CDR3 sequence (DNA): TGTGCCATCAGAGGGGGGGCCGGCAATGAGCAGTTCTTC. This sequence encodes CAIRGGAGNEQFF. The chain combines TRBV10-3 with TRBJ2-1; D is possibly TRBD2 (7 bases). This CDR3 contains 13 residues. Germline V gene data show CDR1 as ENHRY and CDR2 as SYGVKD. The V gene lost 6 bases and the J gene lost 6 bases, with 12 bases spanning the gap.

CDR3 bases: TGTGCCAGCAGTCCTACAGGGGGTGATACGCAGTATTTT. Translation gives CASSPTGGDTQYF. The gene calls are TRBV28 and TRBJ2-3; 8 bases line up with TRBD1. The CDR3 loop spans 13 amino acids. Per the germline V gene, CDR1 is MDHEN and CDR2 is SYDVKM. Unmatched junction bases numbered 4, after V lost 5 bases and J lost 6 bases.

This clone was detected a few times. The V gene is TRBV19, the J gene TRBJ2-2, with unresolved D. Germline V lookup: CDR1 LNHDA, CDR2 SQIVND (reference sequence). The CDR3 sequence is 12 residues long. V lost 5 bases to trimming and J lost 6 bases, with 7 bases between them. CDR3 coding DNA: TGTGCCAGTAGTCACCGGTCCGGGGAGCTGTTTTTT. This translates into CASSHRSGELFF.

This chain uses TRBV7-2 with TRBJ2-1, with 8 bases that match TRBD2. The germline CDR1 and CDR2 sequences are SGHTA and FQGNSA. Trimming at V came to 6 bases and at J to 9 bases, leaving 13 bases not matched to a gene. CDR3 length: 15 amino acids. The DNA of the CDR3 is TGTGCCAGCAGACCCCCGGGACTAGAATCCAGTGAGCAGTTCTTC. Protein: CASRPPGLESSEQFF.

The rearrangement uses TRBV27 and TRBJ1-4, with a tentative D call TRBD1 (5 bases). This CDR3 has 15 amino acids. Germline V lookup: CDR1 MNHEY, CDR2 SMNVEV (reference sequence). Deletions cut 3 bases from V and 6 bases from J, with 14 bases between. The CDR3 nucleotides read TGTGCCAGCAGTTTGTTCTGGGGCATGGATGAAAAACTGTTTTTT. Protein product: CASSLFWGMDEKLFF.

This rearrangement joins TRBV28 to TRBJ1-6; no reliable D call. The CDR3 has 16 amino acids. The germline V gene encodes CDR1 MDHEN and CDR2 SYDVKM. The V end was cut by 0 bases, the J end by 10 bases, with 16 bases between. The CDR3 reads CASSLWGLKGGSPLHF. CDR3 sequence (DNA): TGTGCCAGCAGTTTATGGGGCCTAAAGGGAGGATCACCCCTCCACTTT.

This rearrangement joins TRBV28 to TRBJ2-1; 7 positions match TRBD2. The CDR3 covers 16 residues. Germline assignment: CDR1 MDHEN and CDR2 SYDVKM. V lost 4 bases, J lost 1 base, and 7 bases stayed unmatched. The CDR3 bases are TGTGCCAGCAGTTCCGTGGTCGGGAGGTCCTACAATGAGCAGTTCTTC. Protein product: CASSSVVGRSYNEQFF.

The rearrangement uses TRBV25-1 and TRBJ1-1; D gene unclear. Germline V lookup: CDR1 MGHDK, CDR2 SYGVNS. The CDR3 has 11 amino acids. Trimming stripped 2 bases from V and 9 bases from J, with 7 bases between. CDR3 DNA sequence: TGTGCCAGCAGTGAACCGAGTAAAGCTTTCTTT. Amino acid sequence: CASSEPSKAFF.